The TCR beta chain described here comes from a study of cytomegalovirus exposure and HLA in healthy donors (dated by TCRdb to 2015 to 2018). Broadly, across the study: According to an earlier analysis of around 600 of the donors, about 179 million T cells yielded roughly 110 million unique TCR beta sequences and 250 to 350 Gb of sequence data. In an earlier analysis of 587 of the donors, high-throughput TCR beta sequencing was used to judge whether each TCR beta V gene segment behaved as functional or pseudogenic. In a later genetic analysis, genome-wide SNP genotypes for 398 of the 666 donors were used, and that subset was treated as a discovery cohort. Alongside the repertoire data, information on donor age, sex, ethnicity and CMV serostatus was compiled. A later analysis re-analyzed previously published TCR beta repertoires from 666 donors and added high-resolution HLA genotyping to study TCR occurrence patterns. To predict cytomegalovirus infection status, the study combined high-throughput TCR immunosequencing, statistical association of individual TCRs with disease status, and machine learning. Across 300 to 500 genotyped donors of the cohort, an average of approximately 240,000 unique TCR beta nucleotide sequences per donor were sequenced, and 15% to 20% of those sequences were non-productive. Every repertoire in the discovery cohort had been generated on one and the same sequencing platform. Typing coverage varied by locus: about 629-640 donors for A, B, C, DRB1 and DQB1; more than 500 for DQA1; 606 for DPA1; some 470 for DPB1. Approximately 300 gigabases of sequencing data and roughly 80 million unique TCR sequences made up an early release that covered fewer than 650 HLA-typed donors. In addition to the first cohort of roughly 700 subjects, a separate validation cohort of under 150 different subjects was used. The later analysis used no new phenotypic data to find candidate immune exposures, relying instead on TCR beta sequences and their occurrence across donors. Class I and class II HLA loci were covered by the typing at four-digit resolution. Because of strong linkage in the cohort, four to six DR-DQ haplotypes were treated as single units for association and clustering. The study aimed to test whether cataloging public T cell receptors could reveal signatures of past pathogen exposure. Of the approximately 400 genotyped donors, about 80% fell in the genetic ancestry cluster associated with self-reported Caucasian donors. Using immunosequencing, the study profiled T cell repertoires from 666 subjects and related those repertoires to cytomegalovirus serostatus.

The library was built by means of the immunoSEQ multiplex PCR assay. For the multiplex PCR, a mixture combining 60 forward primers for TCR Vbeta segments and 13 reverse primers for TCR Jbeta segments was used. The CDR3 region of rearranged TCR beta genes was amplified from genomic DNA by a multiplex PCR assay. The Illumina HiSeq System was used to sequence the amplified TCR beta libraries as 87-base-pair reads. Regarding the original processing steps: Across the 666 repertoires, a later analysis counted approximately 75 million unique TCR beta chains, 9.5 million to 12 million of which were shared by at least two donors. Raw reads were error-corrected and collapsed into unique sequences with a nearest-neighbor algorithm that merged closely related sequences to remove PCR and sequencing errors. V, D and J gene segments were assigned by aligning CDR3 sequences to IMGT reference sequences. Each retained sequence needed at least a six-nucleotide match to both a V gene segment and a J gene segment. A rearrangement was called productive if the CDR3 had no stop codons and remained in frame with V and J, and every other rearrangement was called non-productive. Following IMGT convention, CDR3 was defined as the stretch from the second conserved V-encoded cysteine up to the conserved J-encoded phenylalanine. In an earlier analysis of around 600 of the donors, sequences lacking an unambiguous match to a single V gene segment were excluded. In an earlier analysis of 500 to 750 of the donors, V segments were called functional above 56.7% productive rearrangements and were called segregating when the between-donor standard deviation exceeded 5%. A statistical classification framework was built for diagnosing cytomegalovirus status from the catalog of TCR beta chain sequences. In a later analysis, V and J genes were assigned by comparing TCR nucleotide sequences against IMGT/GENE-DB human TR gene sequences. A later analysis assigned CDR3 sequences and most-parsimonious VDJ recombination scenarios with the TCRdist pipeline. In a later analysis, each TCR beta chain was defined by its CDR3 amino acid sequence together with its V-gene family, and reads lacking a unique V-gene family were excluded. A later analysis removed 550 to 650 highly shared, low-generation-probability nucleotide sequences to deal with suspected cross-contamination and a sequencing artifact. For each public chain, a later analysis derived a clonal expansion index from normalized ranks of inferred template counts within each repertoire. In a later analysis, generation probabilities were computed with a VDJ recombination model fitted to out-of-frame rearrangements, and the resulting probabilities were checked against IGoR. Hypergeometric tests were used in a later analysis to score TCR-TCR, TCR-HLA and TCR-CMV co-occurrence, with a repertoire-size bias correction applied to the TCR pairs. A later analysis estimated false discovery rates by permuting HLA or CMV assignments 20 times. A later analysis grouped co-occurring TCRs with DBSCAN, adding TCRdist sequence similarity when clustering within HLA-allele-positive subsets. For co-occurrence clustering, repertoires with fewer than 30,000 or more than 120,000 public chains were excluded, along with 4 to 6 repertoires with anomalous nucleotide sharing. Imported from immuneACCESS, the table was reduced by TCRdb to in-frame sequences with V and J called. These copies leave out some clones; in studies compared against another copy, an unresolved V gene accounts for under half, and the cause of the remainder is not known. V, J and clone size derive from that table, while D and trimming were established from the DNA sequence. For this sample there are fewer than 40,000 clones; 81% appear just once. Clones ranked in the top ten supply approximately 8.5% of the sample.

The cohort consisted of 600 to 750 healthy bone marrow donors. At the time of sampling, every cohort member was nominally healthy, though immune exposures that went unrecorded were likely present. The donor was CMV seronegative and was included in the group of several hundred seronegative cohort members. Each donor provided a peripheral blood sample, and peripheral blood mononuclear cells were used for TCR beta sequencing. Genomic DNA was extracted from the blood cell samples with the Qiagen DNeasy Blood Extraction Kit. The full study reports these points: The earlier analysis of approximately 590 of the donors excluded around 17 rarely observed V segments, including chromosome 9 orphons, because counts were too low. Presence/absence analyses assumed roughly uniform sequencing depth across donors, an assumption that may not hold. According to a later genetic analysis, donors in an Asian-associated ancestry cluster had fewer N-insertions in productive TCRs than the approximately 650-donor mean. CMV serostatus was the only immune exposure information available for the cohort. According to a later analysis, TCR association rates differed among HLA loci, with DRB1 alleles showing the most associated TCRs and HLA-C alleles showing the fewest. In a later analysis, most CMV-associated TCR beta chains were found to appear HLA-restricted, with HLA associations seemingly driven largely by CMV exposure. Three of the identified cytomegalovirus-associated TCR beta chains were confirmed in vitro to be specific for cytomegalovirus antigens. At a false discovery rate of 0.05, a later analysis linked fewer than 20,000 TCR beta sequences to specific HLA alleles. The authors suggested that the approach could potentially be extended to other disease states and immunological phenotypes. Only TCR beta chains were sequenced in this cohort, and the absence of alpha or paired-chain data limited detectable features. In an earlier analysis of about 600 of the donors, most TCR beta V segments appeared in productive rearrangements about 87% or about 30% of the time, broadly matching IMGT annotations. The classifier was reported to diagnose cytomegalovirus status with high specificity and sensitivity in both the original cohort and the validation cohort. The study gave a list of 150 to 200 TCR beta chains associated with cytomegalovirus. A group of highly shared sequence variants was considered likely to be a technical artifact of the sequencing pipeline. A further reported finding was that TCR beta sequences accurately predicted the HLA-A and HLA-B alleles for most subjects in the first cohort. An association between a missense DCLRE1C variant and V-gene and J-gene trimming of TCR beta chains was found in a later genetic analysis and replicated in an independent cohort. In a later analysis, several top co-occurrence clusters were reported to appear linked to parvovirus B19, influenza, CMV and Epstein-Barr virus. Compared with equally common non-associated chains, HLA-associated TCR beta chains in a later analysis were more clonally expanded and had lower generation probabilities. When HLA alleles, especially DR and DQ, strongly co-occurred, attributing TCR associations to individual alleles was difficult. HLA typing was unavailable for some donors at each locus, so association tests used only the typed subset. Most TCR sequences were observed very rarely across donors, whereas some public TCRs were present in many individuals. Linkage disequilibrium might explain the correlated functional status among segregating V segments, but an unknown experimental factor could not be ruled out.

About this clone: It has no known antigen specificity. There are no base qualities to consult, and no much larger clone falls within one base.

This receptor was taken from a woman in her forties in good health and CMV-seronegative. The sequenced material came from PBMCs.

The CDR3: CASSEVYGAATSTDTQYF. The bases read TGTGCCAGCAGTGAAGTCTATGGGGCCGCGACTAGCACAGATACGCAGTATTTT. The sequence is built from TRBV2 and TRBJ2-3; possibly the D gene is TRBD1, per 5 matching bases. The CDR3 holds 18 amino acids from the cysteine to the phenylalanine. The CDR3 DNA has 54 bases and is translated from base 1. Taken from the germline V gene, the CDR1 and CDR2 loops are SNHLY and FYNNEI. At the junction V is shortened by 1 base and J by 0 bases, with 17 bases in between.